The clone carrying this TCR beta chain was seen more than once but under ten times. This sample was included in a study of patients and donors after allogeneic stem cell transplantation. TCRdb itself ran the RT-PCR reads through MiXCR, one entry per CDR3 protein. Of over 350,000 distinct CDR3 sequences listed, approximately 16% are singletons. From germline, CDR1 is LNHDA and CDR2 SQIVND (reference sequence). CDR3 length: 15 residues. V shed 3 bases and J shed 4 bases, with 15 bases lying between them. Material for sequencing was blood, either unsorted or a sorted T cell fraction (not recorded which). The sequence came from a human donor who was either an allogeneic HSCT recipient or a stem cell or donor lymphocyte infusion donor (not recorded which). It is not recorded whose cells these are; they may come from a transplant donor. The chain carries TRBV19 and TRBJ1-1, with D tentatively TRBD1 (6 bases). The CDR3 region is CASSMLGGAITEAFF. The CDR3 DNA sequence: TGTGCCAGTAGTATGTTGGGGGGCGCGATCACTGAAGCTTTCTTT. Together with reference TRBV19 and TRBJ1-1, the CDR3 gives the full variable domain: DGGITQSPKYLFRKEGQNVTLSCEQNLNHDAMYWYRQDPGQGLRLIYYSQIVNDFQKGDIAEGYSVSREKKESFPLTVTSAQKNPTAFYLCASSMLGGAITEAFFGQGTRLTVV.